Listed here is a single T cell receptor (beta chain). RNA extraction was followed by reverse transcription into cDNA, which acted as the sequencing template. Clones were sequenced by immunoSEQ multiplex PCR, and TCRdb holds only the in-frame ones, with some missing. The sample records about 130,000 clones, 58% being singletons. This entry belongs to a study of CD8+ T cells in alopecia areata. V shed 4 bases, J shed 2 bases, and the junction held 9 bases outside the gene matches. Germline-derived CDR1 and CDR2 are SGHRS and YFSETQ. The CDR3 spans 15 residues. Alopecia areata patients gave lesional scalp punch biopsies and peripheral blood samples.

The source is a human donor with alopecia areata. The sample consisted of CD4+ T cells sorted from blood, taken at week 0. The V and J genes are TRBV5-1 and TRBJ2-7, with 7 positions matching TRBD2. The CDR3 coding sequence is TGCGCCAGCAGCCTCTCCACTAGCGAGCCCTACGAGCAGTACTTC. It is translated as CASSLSTSEPYEQYF.